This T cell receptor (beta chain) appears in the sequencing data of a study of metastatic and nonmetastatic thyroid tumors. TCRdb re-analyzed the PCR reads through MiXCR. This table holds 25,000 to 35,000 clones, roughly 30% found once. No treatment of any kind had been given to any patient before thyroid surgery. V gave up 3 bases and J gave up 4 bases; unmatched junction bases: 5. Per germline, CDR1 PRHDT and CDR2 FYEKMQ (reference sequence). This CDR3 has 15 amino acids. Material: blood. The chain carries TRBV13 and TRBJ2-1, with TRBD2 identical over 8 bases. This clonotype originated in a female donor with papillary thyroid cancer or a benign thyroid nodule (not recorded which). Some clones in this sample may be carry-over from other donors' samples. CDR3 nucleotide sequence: TGTGCCAGCAGCTTTCGCCTAGCGGGTTACAATGAGCAGTTCTTC. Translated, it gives CASSFRLAGYNEQFF.